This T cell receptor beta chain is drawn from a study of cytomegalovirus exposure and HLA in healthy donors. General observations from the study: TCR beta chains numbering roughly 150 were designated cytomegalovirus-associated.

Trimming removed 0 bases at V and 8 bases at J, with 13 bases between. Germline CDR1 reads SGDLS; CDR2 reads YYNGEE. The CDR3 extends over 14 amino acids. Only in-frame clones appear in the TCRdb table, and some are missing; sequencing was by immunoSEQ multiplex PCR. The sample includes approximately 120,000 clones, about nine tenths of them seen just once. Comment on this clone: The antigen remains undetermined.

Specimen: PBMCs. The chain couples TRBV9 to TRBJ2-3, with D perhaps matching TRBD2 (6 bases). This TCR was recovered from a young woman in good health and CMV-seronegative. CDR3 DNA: TGTGCCAGCAGCGTAGTGGGACTGAGGAGTACGCAGTATTTT. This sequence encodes CASSVVGLRSTQYF.